These 19 T cell receptor beta chains were sequenced from one sample in a study of T-cell memory formation after mild COVID-19. TCRdb reanalysed the 5' RACE reads using MiXCR and keeps one entry per CDR3 protein. Among under 650,000 distinct CDR3 sequences, roughly 17% were seen once, and the ten largest hold around 11%. What was sequenced was PBMCs or a T cell subset sorted from them (not recorded which). The receptors were gathered from an adult woman who had mild COVID-19 (a few samples of this study predate the infection). Cell type and time point are not known.

This clonotype was counted only a few times. The CDR3 loop is CAWSVLSTGELFF. CDR3 DNA: TGTGCCTGGAGTGTACTAAGCACCGGGGAGCTGTTTTTT. V usage is TRBV30 and J usage is TRBJ2-2; D is unresolved. This CDR3 contains 13 residues. The germline V and J ends were trimmed by 0 bases and 4 bases, with 6 bases remaining between them. The germline V gene has CDR1 GTSNPN and CDR2 SVGIG (reference sequence).

This clonotype showed up just a few times. The J gene is TRBJ1-1, the V gene TRBV18, with D uncertain. V lost 3 bases to trimming and J lost 1 base, with 9 bases between them. The CDR3 consists of 14 residues. The V gene's germline CDR1 is KGHSH and CDR2 LQKENI. CDR3 protein: CASSPFSGNTEAFF. CDR3 nucleotide sequence: TGTGCCAGCTCACCTTTCTCGGGGAACACTGAAGCTTTCTTT.

This clonotype was seen ten or more times. The chain recombines TRBV3-1 with TRBJ2-7, with 8 bases identical to TRBD1. V dropped 3 bases and J dropped 6; count of bases not matched to a gene: 10. This CDR3 region has 15 residues. The germline V gene encodes CDR1 LGHDT and CDR2 YNNKEL (reference sequence). Here the CDR3 reads CASSQGTGPRGEQYF. The CDR3 nucleotides are TGTGCCAGCAGCCAGGGGACAGGACCTCGCGGCGAGCAGTACTTC.

The chain uses TRBV30 and TRBJ1-2; TRBD1 is a possible D gene (6 bases). The CDR3 has 12 amino acids. Germline loops: CDR1 GTSNPN, CDR2 SVGIG (reference sequence). V shed 3 bases and J shed 6 bases, with 11 bases lying between them. The CDR3 sequence: CAWRWTVNGYTF. In DNA form, the CDR3 reads TGTGCCTGGAGGTGGACAGTAAATGGCTACACCTTC.

V and J are TRBV7-8 and TRBJ2-3, with D perhaps being TRBD1 or TRBD2 (7 bases each). Trimming shortened V by 2 bases and J by 2 bases, and 14 bases separated the two germline ends. This CDR3 contains 16 residues. From germline, CDR1 is SGHVS and CDR2 FQNEAQ. The CDR3: CASSLSAGGATDTQYF. The DNA of the CDR3 is TGTGCCAGCAGCTTATCGGCAGGGGGGGCCACAGATACGCAGTATTTT.

This clonotype was seen a handful of times. This chain connects TRBV11-2 to TRBJ2-7; TRBD1 agrees at 7 bases. The CDR3 is 16 residues long. Unmatched junction bases numbered 10, after V lost 5 bases and J lost 0 bases. Per germline, CDR1 SGHAT and CDR2 FQNNGV. The CDR3, as DNA: TGTGCCAGCAGCCTCAGACAGGGCCCATTCTCCTACGAGCAGTACTTC. Protein product: CASSLRQGPFSYEQYF. The full variable domain, in which reference TRBV11-2 and TRBJ2-7 provide the parts outside the CDR3, is EAGVAQSPRYKIIEKRQSVAFWCNPISGHATLYWYQQILGQGPKLLIQFQNNGVVDDSQLPKDRFSAERLKGVDSTLKIQPAKLEDSAVYLCASSLRQGPFSYEQYFGPGTRLTVT.

This clonotype was counted between two and nine times. The chain employs TRBV20-1 and TRBJ2-7; D remains ambiguous. This CDR3 is 12 amino acids long. V lost 0 bases to trimming and J lost 3 bases, with 6 bases between them. CDR1 and CDR2 (germline): DFQATT, SNEGSKA (reference sequence). CDR3 sequence reads: CSARDPRYEQYF. CDR3 nucleotides: TGCAGTGCTAGAGATCCCCGCTACGAGCAGTACTTC.

This clonotype appeared many times. The V gene is TRBV7-9, the J gene TRBJ2-1; TRBD1 or TRBD2 may be the D gene (5 bases each). There are 16 residues in the CDR3. Per the germline V gene, CDR1 is SEHNR and CDR2 is FQNEAQ (reference sequence). V lost 5 bases and J lost 0, with 14 bases in between. The CDR3 region has the DNA TGTGCCAGCAGCAAAGGGACCGGTGTCTCCTACAATGAGCAGTTCTTC. It yields the protein CASSKGTGVSYNEQFF.

The rearrangement uses TRBV11-3 and TRBJ2-7; 7 bases line up with TRBD1. CDR3 length: 17 amino acids. The V segment lost 3 bases and the J segment 4 bases; nucleotides outside the gene matches: 15. Germline loops: CDR1 SGHNT, CDR2 YENEEA. CDR3 DNA: TGTGCCAGCAGCTTGGGCAGGGGGATTGTAAGGGTATACGAGCAGTACTTC. Residues: CASSLGRGIVRVYEQYF.

DNA of the CDR3: TGTGCCACCAGCAGGGAGCGGGGCCTCCCTGAAGCTTTCTTT. Encoded protein: CATSRERGLPEAFF. V is TRBV15 and J is TRBJ1-1, with D perhaps TRBD1 (5 bases). The CDR3 spans 14 residues. Germline loops: CDR1 LNHNV, CDR2 YYDKDF (reference sequence). Trimming left V 3 bases short and J 6 bases short, with 14 bases between.

The genes are TRBV6-2 or TRBV6-3 and TRBJ1-1, with D uncertain. The CDR3 runs 13 residues. From germline, CDR1 is MNHEY and CDR2 SVGEGT. The V end lost 0 bases, the J end lost 6 bases, and 8 bases lay between the germline ends. This CDR3 is CASSYSSSPEAFF. The CDR3 nucleotides read TGTGCCAGCAGTTACTCGAGCTCCCCTGAAGCTTTCTTT.

This clonotype was seen a handful of times. The rearrangement uses TRBV20-1 and TRBJ1-1; a weak D match, TRBD1 (5 bases). The CDR3 runs to 16 residues. Looked up from germline, CDR1 is DFQATT and CDR2 is SNEGSKA (reference sequence). V shed 0 bases and J shed 4 bases, with 18 bases lying between them. CDR3 protein: CSARDHILRGGTEAFF. The CDR3 coding sequence is TGCAGTGCTAGAGATCACATCTTAAGGGGAGGCACTGAAGCTTTCTTT.

The sample holds a few counts of this clonotype. The chain employs TRBV20-1 and TRBJ2-7, with D unresolved. Germline lookup yields CDR1 DFQATT and CDR2 SNEGSKA (reference sequence). V was clipped by 1 base and J by 5 bases, with 6 bases between them. This CDR3 has 11 residues. The CDR3 sequence is CSARGFDEQYF. The CDR3, as DNA: TGCAGTGCTAGAGGTTTCGACGAGCAGTACTTC.

Within the sample, this clonotype is medium-sized. The CDR3 DNA is TGTGCCAGCAGCAAGACAGGGGCGGGAGAGACCCAGTACTTC. Protein product: CASSKTGAGETQYF. The chain recombines TRBV9 with TRBJ2-5; 8 nucleotides match TRBD1. This CDR3 has 14 residues. Germline V gene lookup returns CDR1 SGDLS and CDR2 YYNGEE. The ends lost 4 bases at V and 4 bases at J; junction bases unmatched: 6.

On this clonotype: An end of the junction does not agree with germline; a read error may underlie this. V and J are TRBV5-6 and TRBJ2-7; TRBD1 agrees at 12 bases. This CDR3 has 12 amino acids. Germline CDR1 and CDR2: SGHDT and YYEEEE. The CDR3 reads CASSPGQGAWNF. The DNA for the CDR3 is TGTGCCAGCAGCCCGGGACAGGGGGCATGGAACTTC.

This chain uses TRBV12-3 or TRBV12-4 with TRBJ2-2, with 7 nucleotides matching TRBD2. The V gene end was trimmed by 7 bases and the J gene end by 3 bases; junction bases not matched to a gene: 5. The CDR3 spans 14 residues. CDR3 region: CASTGGSDTGELFF. Here the CDR3 DNA reads TGTGCCAGCACCGGGGGGTCGGACACCGGGGAGCTGTTTTTT.

The chain carries TRBV7-9 and TRBJ1-1; D is unresolved. Germline V gives CDR1 SEHNR, CDR2 FQNEAQ (reference sequence). Trimming left V 1 base short and J 6 bases short, with 12 bases between. This CDR3 contains 14 residues. The CDR3 DNA reads as TGTGCCAGCAGCTTAGAATTCCGCTCCGCTGAAGCTTTCTTT. The encoded protein is CASSLEFRSAEAFF.

This clonotype has only a few counts. This chain joins TRBV12-3 or TRBV12-4 and TRBJ2-1, with 7 bases lining up with TRBD2. This CDR3 comprises 15 residues. V lost 6 bases, J lost 4 bases, and 9 bases stayed unmatched. CDR3 in DNA: TGTGCCAGCAGCCCATGGGGAGGGGATTACAATGAGCAGTTCTTC. Its translation: CASSPWGGDYNEQFF.

This chain connects TRBV7-8 to TRBJ1-5; no clear D. Per the germline V gene, CDR1 is SGHVS and CDR2 is FQNEAQ. The CDR3 sequence is 14 residues long. Trimming took off 5 bases at V and 6 bases at J, with 14 bases between the two ends. In DNA, the CDR3 is TGTGCCAGCAGCCAAGGGTCCGGGCCTCAGCCCCAGCATTTT. Amino acid sequence: CASSQGSGPQPQHF.